Below, 26 T cell receptor beta chains from the same sample are listed, as sequenced in a study of T cells in Graves' hyperthyroidism and ophthalmopathy. What was amplified from RNA transcripts were TCR beta CDR3 regions. TCR CDR3 underwent first-round RT-PCR with the HTBI primer set. TCRdb passed the multiplex PCR reads through MiXCR, listing each CDR3 protein once. The sample holds about 590,000 distinct CDR3 sequences, 15% to 17% seen once. Sequencing was done on a sample of blood. These receptors all come from a woman in her thirties with Graves' hyperthyroidism.

This clonotype was observed many times. The CDR3 here is CASSYSRGDTQYF. CDR3 nucleotide sequence: TGTGCCAGCAGTTATTCGAGGGGAGATACGCAGTATTTT. The chain has TRBV6-2 or TRBV6-3 and TRBJ2-3, with D perhaps TRBD1 or TRBD2 (5 bases each). There are 13 residues in the CDR3. Germline V lookup: CDR1 MNHEY, CDR2 SVGEGT. Trimming cost V 3 bases and J 5 bases, with 9 bases left between them.

This clonotype has just a few counts. The chain couples TRBV29-1 to TRBJ2-1; TRBD2 might be the D (6 bases). V lost 4 bases and J 2 bases, leaving 12 bases between the germline ends. CDR3 length: 14 amino acids. Germline V gene data show CDR1 as SQVTM and CDR2 as ANQGSEA. CDR3 sequence reads: CSVGGTEPYNEQFF. CDR3 DNA: TGCAGCGTTGGGGGGACTGAACCCTACAATGAGCAGTTCTTC.

Many counts were recorded for this clonotype. CDR3 in amino acids: CATSKARTPQVTAFF. In DNA, the CDR3 is TGTGCCACCAGCAAGGCACGCACCCCACAGGTGACAGCTTTCTTT. This sequence joins TRBV15 and TRBJ1-1, with TRBD1 as a possible D gene (5 bases). Trimming left V 4 bases short and J 10 bases short, with 22 bases between. The germline V gene encodes CDR1 LNHNV and CDR2 YYDKDF (reference sequence). The CDR3 extends over 15 amino acids. The variable domain in full, with the rest retrieved from reference TRBV15 and TRBJ1-1, is DAMVIQNPRYQVTQFGKPVTLSCSQTLNHNVMYWYQQKSSQAPKLLFHYYDKDFNNEADTPDNFQSRRPNTSFCFLDIRSPGLGDTAMYLCATSKARTPQVTAFFGQGTRLTVV.

This chain uses TRBV20-1 with TRBJ1-3; D is unclear. Germline loops: CDR1 DFQATT, CDR2 SNEGSKA (reference sequence). The CDR3 has 11 amino acids. The V end lost 6 bases, the J end lost 4 bases, and 7 bases lay between the germline ends. The CDR3 DNA is TGCAGTGCCCGTACCGGAAACACCATATATTTT. Protein product: CSARTGNTIYF.

This clonotype was counted ten times or more. The chain combines TRBV12-3 or TRBV12-4 with TRBJ2-1, with TRBD2 identical over 8 bases. V was pared by 8 bases and J by 1 base, with 22 bases of the junction left unmatched. The CDR3 extends over 20 amino acids. As DNA, the CDR3 is TGTGCCAGCGGGCAGGGAGCGGGACTAGTATCGGGTGAGTCCTACAATGAGCAGTTCTTC. It specifies CASGQGAGLVSGESYNEQFF.

As regards this clonotype: Since a much larger clone is just one base distant, this may be a read error. No conserved phenylalanine or tryptophan ends this CDR3, so it is likely a read error. This chain connects TRBV6-9 to TRBJ2-7, with 8 nucleotides matching TRBD2. The CDR3 has 15 amino acids. Germline loops: CDR1 MNHGY, CDR2 SVAAGI. This CDR3 is CASPTVREANYEQYL. CDR3 in DNA: TGCGCCAGCCCAACCGTGCGGGAGGCTAACTACGAGCAGTACCTC.

The J gene is TRBJ2-5, the V gene TRBV5-5; D possibly corresponds to TRBD1 (6 bases). The length of the CDR3 is 12 residues. V lost 4 bases and J lost 5, with 9 bases in between. Per the germline V gene, CDR1 is SGHKS and CDR2 is YYEKEE (reference sequence). DNA for the CDR3: TGTGCCAGCAGCGACAGGTTCGAGACCCAGTACTTC. It specifies CASSDRFETQYF.

To note about this clonotype: Being one base from a much bigger clone, this may be a read error. J is TRBJ2-7 and V is TRBV11-2; D is unclear. The CDR3 spans 13 residues. V was clipped by 2 bases and J by 7 bases, with 12 bases between them. The V gene's germline CDR1 is SGHAT and CDR2 FQNNGV. DNA of the CDR3: TGTGCCAGCAGCTTAATAGTATTCAATGAGCAGTACTTC. This gives the protein CASSLIVFNEQYF. The full variable domain, completed using reference TRBV11-2 and TRBJ2-7, is EAGVAQSPRYKIIEKRQSVAFWCNPISGHATLYWYQQILGQGPKLLIQFQNNGVVDDSQLPKDRFSAERLKGVDSTLKIQPAKLEDSAVYLCASSLIVFNEQYFGPGTRLTVT.

This clonotype was detected many times. The chain links TRBV20-1 to TRBJ2-1; the match to TRBD2 covers 7 bases. The junction had 16 bases not matched to a gene; V was cut back by 6 bases and J by 8 bases. From germline, CDR1 is DFQATT and CDR2 SNEGSKA (reference sequence). The CDR3 has 15 residues. CDR3 sequence reads: CSAALLREYWDEQFF. The DNA of the CDR3 is TGCAGTGCAGCACTTTTGCGGGAGTATTGGGATGAGCAGTTCTTC.

In its sample, this clonotype was seen once. Sequence at one end of the junction differs from germline and may be a read error. This chain links TRBV7-9 with TRBJ2-1; D unclear. Germline CDR1 reads SEHNR; CDR2 reads FQNEAQ (reference sequence). The CDR3 is made up of 13 amino acids. The CDR3 region is CASSLAEYNGQFF. In nucleotides, the CDR3 is TGTGCCAGCAGCTTAGCAGAATACAATGGGCAGTTCTTC.

This clonotype showed up just a few times. The chain employs TRBV18 and TRBJ2-1, with TRBD2 identical over 7 bases. The CDR3 spans 14 residues. After removal of 3 bases from V and 5 bases from J, the junction contained 4 bases not matched to a gene. Germline V gene sequence: CDR1 KGHSH, CDR2 LQKENI. The CDR3 reads CASSPYREDNEQFF. The CDR3, as DNA: TGTGCCAGCTCACCTTATCGGGAGGACAATGAGCAGTTCTTC.

This clonotype occurred many times. Written as DNA, the CDR3 is TGCAGTGCTAGAGGACGAACCAGGGACGAGCAGTACTTC. This gives the protein CSARGRTRDEQYF. The rearrangement links TRBV20-1 to TRBJ2-7; possibly TRBD1 for D (5 bases). Germline-derived CDR1 and CDR2 are DFQATT and SNEGSKA (reference sequence). Trimming removed 1 base from V and 5 bases from J, with 12 bases in between. This CDR3 comprises 13 residues.

At least ten counts were recorded for this clonotype. The chain couples TRBV7-9 to TRBJ2-7; D not resolved. The CDR3 is 14 residues long. V lost 5 bases and J lost 3, with 14 bases in between. Per the germline V gene, CDR1 is SEHNR and CDR2 is FQNEAQ (reference sequence). CDR3 loop: CASSPRTDDYEQYF. CDR3 nucleotide sequence: TGTGCCAGCAGCCCGAGGACGGACGACTACGAGCAGTACTTC.

This clonotype was detected ten times or more. The rearrangement links TRBV3-1 to TRBJ2-1, with TRBD1 identical over 7 bases. This CDR3 contains 16 residues. From germline, CDR1 is LGHDT and CDR2 YNNKEL (reference sequence). J lost 3 bases, V lost 1 base, and 6 bases had no gene match. In nucleotides, the CDR3 is TGTGCCAGCAGCCAAGGGTTGGCAGGGGGCTACAATGAGCAGTTCTTC. Amino acids: CASSQGLAGGYNEQFF.

On this clonotype: With a much larger clone just one base away, this may be a read error. The gene calls are TRBV24-1 and TRBJ2-3; D not certain. V gave up 4 bases and J gave up 5 bases, with 15 bases separating them. This CDR3 has 15 amino acids. The germline gives CDR1 KGHDR, CDR2 SFDVKD. In DNA, the CDR3 is TGTGCCACCAGTGACCCCGCCCTTGTCGGAGATACGCAGTATTTT. As protein: CATSDPALVGDTQYF.

At least ten counts were recorded for this clonotype. This rearrangement joins TRBV11-3 to TRBJ2-1, with 9 bases fitting TRBD1. The trim removed 5 bases at V and 6 bases at J, leaving 8 bases unmatched. Germline CDR1 is SGHNT and CDR2 is YENEEA. The CDR3 contains 15 residues. The chain's CDR3 is CASSAPGQGRNEQFF. DNA of the CDR3: TGTGCCAGCAGCGCCCCGGGACAGGGCCGCAATGAGCAGTTCTTC.

The J gene is TRBJ2-7, the V gene TRBV6-1; 9 bases are a match to TRBD2. The CDR3 loop spans 14 amino acids. The V segment lost 4 bases and the J segment 4 bases; nucleotides outside the gene matches: 5. Germline loops: CDR1 MNHNS, CDR2 SASEGT. The CDR3 DNA sequence: TGTGCCAGCAGTGTAGCGGGAGAGGTTTACGAGCAGTACTTC. Translation: CASSVAGEVYEQYF.

This clonotype was recorded at least ten times. This rearrangement joins TRBV6-1 to TRBJ1-2; D is uncertain. Trimming stripped 2 bases from V and 4 bases from J, with 8 bases between. This CDR3 comprises 13 residues. The V gene's germline CDR1 is MNHNS and CDR2 SASEGT. The CDR3 DNA reads as TGTGCCAGCAGTGAACCAGCCCCCTATGGCTACACCTTC. Amino acids: CASSEPAPYGYTF.

This clonotype was observed many times. This chain joins TRBV18 and TRBJ2-7; weak D call: TRBD1 (5 bases). Germline lookup yields CDR1 KGHSH and CDR2 LQKENI. The V gene lost 4 bases and the J gene lost 3 bases, with 10 bases spanning the gap. The CDR3 extends over 13 amino acids. CDR3 sequence reads: CASSQAQGYEQYF. The CDR3 DNA sequence: TGTGCCAGCTCACAGGCCCAGGGCTACGAGCAGTACTTC.

There are a few counts of this clonotype. The chain couples TRBV18 to TRBJ1-3, with 9 bases fitting TRBD1. CDR1 is KGHSH, CDR2 LQKENI, per germline. Losses at the gene ends were 4 bases for V and 1 base for J; bases not matched to a gene: 8. The CDR3 consists of 17 residues. This CDR3 is CASSQTGQGISGNTIYF. CDR3 bases: TGTGCCAGCTCACAAACGGGACAGGGCATTTCTGGAAACACCATATATTTT.

This clonotype has ten or more counts. The germline gene is not matched at one end of the junction; a read error may be the cause. The genes are TRBV7-9 and TRBJ2-3; 7 nucleotides agree with TRBD2. This CDR3 contains 15 residues. Germline CDR1 and CDR2: SEHNR and FQNEAQ (reference sequence). The CDR3 spells CASSLAGGSPDTQYF. The CDR3 nucleotides read TGTGCCAGCAGCCTAGCTGGCGGGAGCCCAGATACGCAGTATTTT.

This clonotype was counted many times. The rearrangement links TRBV5-1 to TRBJ2-5; D is undetermined. V lost 2 bases and J lost 5, with 13 bases in between. The CDR3 is 14 amino acids. CDR1 and CDR2 from the germline V gene are SGHRS and YFSETQ. DNA of the CDR3: TGCGCCAGCAGCTTTAGCATAACCCGGGAGACCCAGTACTTC. Its translation is CASSFSITRETQYF.

This clonotype was seen repeatedly, ten times or more. The J gene is TRBJ1-5, the V gene TRBV25-1, with D maybe TRBD1 (5 bases). Germline V gene sequence: CDR1 MGHDK, CDR2 SYGVNS. Trimming took 5 bases from V and 6 from J, leaving 11 bases between them. This CDR3 comprises 13 residues. The chain's CDR3 is CASSLGAAQPQHF. The DNA for the CDR3 is TGTGCCAGCAGTTTAGGGGCGGCTCAGCCCCAGCATTTT.

This clonotype has ten or more counts. The V and J genes are TRBV14 and TRBJ2-3; TRBD2 agrees at 8 bases. The ends lost 4 bases at V and 4 bases at J; junction bases unmatched: 7. Germline CDR1 reads SGHDN; CDR2 reads FVKESK. The CDR3 has 15 amino acids. The CDR3 DNA reads TGTGCCAGCAGCCCAGCGGGAGCCGTCGCAGATACGCAGTATTTT. It translates to CASSPAGAVADTQYF.

This clonotype was counted at least ten times. V gene TRBV2 combines with J gene TRBJ1-2; D unresolved. This CDR3 spans 13 amino acids. CDR1 and CDR2 (germline): SNHLY, FYNNEI. The ends were cut back, 3 bases at V and 8 bases at J, with 13 bases in the middle. CDR3 residues: CASSDRGPGGYTF. The CDR3 nucleotides read TGTGCCAGCAGTGACCGAGGGCCTGGCGGCTACACCTTC.

The rearrangement links TRBV7-8 to TRBJ2-1; possible D gene TRBD1, 6 bases. The germline V gene encodes CDR1 SGHVS and CDR2 FQNEAQ. This CDR3 spans 16 amino acids. V lost 5 bases and J lost 8, with 22 bases in between. CDR3 DNA: TGTGCCAGCAGCACTACACCTCTCACAGGGCGGGATGAGCAGTTCTTC. Its translation: CASSTTPLTGRDEQFF.